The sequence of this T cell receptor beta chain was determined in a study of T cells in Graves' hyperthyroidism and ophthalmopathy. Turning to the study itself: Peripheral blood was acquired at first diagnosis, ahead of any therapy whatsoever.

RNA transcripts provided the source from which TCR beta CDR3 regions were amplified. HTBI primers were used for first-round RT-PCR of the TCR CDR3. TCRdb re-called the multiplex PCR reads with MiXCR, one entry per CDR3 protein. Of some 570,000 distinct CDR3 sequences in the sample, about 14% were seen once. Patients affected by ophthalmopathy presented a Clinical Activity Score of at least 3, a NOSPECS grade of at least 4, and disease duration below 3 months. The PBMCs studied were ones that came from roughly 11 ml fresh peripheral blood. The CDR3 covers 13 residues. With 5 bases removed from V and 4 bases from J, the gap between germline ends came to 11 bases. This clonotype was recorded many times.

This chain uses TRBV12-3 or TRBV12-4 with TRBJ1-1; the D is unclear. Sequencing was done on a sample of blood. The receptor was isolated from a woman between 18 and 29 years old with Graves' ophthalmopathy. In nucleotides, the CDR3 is TGTGCCAGCAGTCTCGGAGAAGGCACTGAAGCTTTCTTT. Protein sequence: CASSLGEGTEAFF.